This record covers a single TCR beta chain. This entry comes from a study of blood T cell repertoires in COVID-19. Study in general: The United States, Italy and Spain were the sources of the acute and convalescent COVID-19 samples. The cDNA or gDNA used as material had been derived from T cells, B-cell-depleted T cells, or PBMCs.

Study processing details: Estimated nucleated cell counts came from reference gene primer amplification. Sequencing used immunoSEQ multiplex PCR; TCRdb keeps in-frame clones, though not all of them. V and J calls and clone size are given by that table; D and trimming were obtained from the DNA. The sample shows roughly 140,000 clones, 88% of them seen only once. The CDR3 totals 14 residues. CDR1 is SGHAT and CDR2 is FQNNGV in the germline V gene. V was trimmed by 0 bases and J by 4 bases, leaving 9 bases between them. The receptor was isolated from a man between 65 and 85 years old with acute or convalescent COVID-19. The sequencing sample was made of peripheral blood. This chain uses TRBV11-2 with TRBJ1-2, with D tentatively TRBD1 (5 bases). Here the CDR3 reads CASSLERTGYGYTF. The CDR3, as DNA: TGTGCCAGCAGCTTAGAGCGAACAGGCTATGGCTACACCTTC. Variable domain in full (rest from reference TRBV11-2 and TRBJ1-2): EAGVAQSPRYKIIEKRQSVAFWCNPISGHATLYWYQQILGQGPKLLIQFQNNGVVDDSQLPKDRFSAERLKGVDSTLKIQPAKLEDSAVYLCASSLERTGYGYTFGSGTRLTVV.